Listed here are 18 T cell receptor beta chains from one sample, sequenced in a study of PD-1 blockade in classical Hodgkin lymphoma. The time point: newly diagnosed, previously untreated cHL patient sample. Investigators obtained CD8+ T cells from thawed PBMCs by magnetic negative selection. The method was immunoSEQ multiplex PCR; TCRdb's version includes in-frame clones alone and lacks a portion of them. The sample has almost 9,500 clones, approximately 92% seen once; the top ten hold 7% to 8.5%. The sample comprised CD8+ T cells from blood. The receptors stem from a human donor with classical Hodgkin lymphoma.

This chain uses TRBV5-1 with TRBJ2-7; TRBD2 is a possible D gene (7 bases). The V end lost 3 bases, the J end lost 4 bases, and 14 bases lay between the germline ends. The germline V gene has CDR1 SGHRS and CDR2 YFSETQ. The CDR3 loop spans 14 amino acids. This CDR3 reads CASSWAGEGYEQYF. Written as DNA, the CDR3 is TGCGCCAGCAGCTGGGCAGGGGAGGGGTACGAGCAGTACTTC.

The chain links TRBV2 to TRBJ1-4; unclear D gene. Trimming removed 6 bases at V and 5 bases at J, with 13 bases between. This CDR3 is 14 amino acids long. Germline V lookup: CDR1 SNHLY, CDR2 FYNNEI. The CDR3 sequence: CASRRPSLNEKLFF. CDR3 coding DNA: TGTGCCAGCAGACGCCCTAGCTTAAATGAAAAACTGTTTTTT.

The CDR3 protein is CASSYGENYEQYF. CDR3 DNA sequence: TGTGCCAGCAGTTACGGAGAAAATTACGAGCAGTACTTC. The rearrangement uses TRBV6-5 and TRBJ2-7; D ambiguous. V lost 2 bases, J lost 4 bases, and 9 bases lay in between. The CDR3 runs to 13 residues. Germline V gene data show CDR1 as MNHEY and CDR2 as SVGAGI.

CDR3 protein: CASSEREGTYNEQFF. The CDR3 DNA follows: TGTGCCAGCAGTGAAAGGGAGGGAACCTACAATGAGCAGTTCTTC. The chain employs TRBV6-4 and TRBJ2-1, with 7 bases identical to TRBD2. Germline lookup yields CDR1 MRHNA and CDR2 SNTAGT. The V gene end was trimmed by 3 bases and the J gene end by 2 bases; junction bases not matched to a gene: 4. CDR3 length: 15 residues.

J is TRBJ2-2 and V is TRBV19; D is unresolved. V was pared by 6 bases and J by 4 bases, with 15 bases between. Germline CDR1 is LNHDA and CDR2 is SQIVND (reference sequence). This CDR3 spans 15 amino acids. The CDR3 DNA reads TGTGCCAGTAGGGGCGGTAGAGTTAGCACCGGGGAGCTGTTTTTT. Its protein product is CASRGGRVSTGELFF.

The chain recombines TRBV7-9 with TRBJ2-2; 9 bases are shared with TRBD2. V dropped 1 base and J dropped 7; count of bases not matched to a gene: 4. Germline V gene sequence: CDR1 SEHNR, CDR2 FQNEAQ (reference sequence). CDR3 length: 15 residues. The CDR3 nucleotides are TGTGCCAGCAGCTTAGGCGGGGGGGCCGGCGGGGAGCTGTTTTTT. Protein sequence: CASSLGGGAGGELFF.

This chain uses TRBV4-1 with TRBJ1-6; no reliable D call. Germline loops: CDR1 MGHRA, CDR2 YSYEKL. V was trimmed by 6 bases and J by 7 bases, leaving 13 bases between them. CDR3 length equals 14 residues. The CDR3 DNA reads as TGCGCCAGCAGACTAATTGGTAAAAATTCACCCCTCCACTTT. This encodes CASRLIGKNSPLHF.

The chain uses TRBV4-1 and TRBJ2-2; TRBD2 aligns across 11 bases. The CDR3 is 17 amino acids. The germline V gene has CDR1 MGHRA and CDR2 YSYEKL. The J segment lost 4 bases and the V segment lost 3 bases, leaving 7 bases of the junction unmatched. The CDR3 loop reads CASSQKLAGEFTGELFF. The CDR3 nucleotides are TGCGCCAGCAGCCAGAAACTAGCGGGAGAATTCACCGGGGAGCTGTTTTTT.

This chain joins TRBV5-1 and TRBJ2-1, with no clear D. Trimming stripped 0 bases from V and 0 bases from J, with 4 bases between. The length of the CDR3 is 14 residues. CDR1 is SGHRS, CDR2 YFSETQ, per germline. Here the CDR3 DNA reads TGCGCCAGCAGCTTGGGGGGCTCCTACAATGAGCAGTTCTTC. The encoded protein is CASSLGGSYNEQFF.

This chain links TRBV9 with TRBJ2-5; 8 nucleotides line up with TRBD1. V trimming: 3 bases; J trimming: 5 bases; junction bases outside the gene matches: 9. Germline V lookup: CDR1 SGDLS, CDR2 YYNGEE. The CDR3 extends over 15 amino acids. CDR3 region: CASSETGTGRETQYF. The CDR3 nucleotides are TGTGCCAGCAGCGAAACCGGGACAGGAAGGGAGACCCAGTACTTC.

The chain carries TRBV4-1 and TRBJ2-7; 10 bases match TRBD2. The CDR3 contains 15 residues. From germline, CDR1 is MGHRA and CDR2 YSYEKL. V dropped 1 base and J dropped 2; count of bases not matched to a gene: 2. DNA for the CDR3: TGCGCCAGCAGCCAAGTACTAGCGGGAACCTACGAGCAGTACTTC. Its protein product is CASSQVLAGTYEQYF.

This clone is labeled as large. The V gene is TRBV30, the J gene TRBJ2-1; D is unclear. CDR3 length: 10 amino acids. Trimming cost V 3 bases and J 7 bases, with 4 bases left between them. Germline values: CDR1 GTSNPN, CDR2 SVGIG (reference sequence). CDR3 sequence: CAWRANEQFF. In DNA form, the CDR3 reads TGTGCCTGGAGGGCAAATGAGCAGTTCTTC.

For the CDR3, the DNA is TGCAGTGCCCCCGGACCCCATACGCAGTATTTT. Translated: CSAPGPHTQYF. This sequence joins TRBV20-1 and TRBJ2-3; no clear D gene. The CDR3 contains 11 residues. The germline gives CDR1 DFQATT, CDR2 SNEGSKA (reference sequence). Between the trimmed V and J ends, which lost 6 bases and 7 bases, there was a span of 11 bases.

V gene TRBV15 combines with J gene TRBJ1-2; no clear D gene. V was shortened by 3 bases and J by 2 bases, with 10 bases between the two germline ends. This CDR3 is 14 amino acids long. Germline loops: CDR1 LNHNV, CDR2 YYDKDF (reference sequence). The DNA for the CDR3 is TGTGCCACCAGCAGTTCTAACAGCAACTATGGCTACACCTTC. This sequence encodes CATSSSNSNYGYTF.

This clone was detected only once. The chain is built from TRBV21-1 and TRBJ2-6; the table's D call, TRBD2, has no DNA check behind it. TRBV21-1 is described as a pseudogene. CDR3 length: 16 residues. The CDR3 loop reads CASSSSPGSGANVLTF. CDR3 nucleotides: TGTGCCAGCAGCTCCTCACCCGGCTCTGGGGCCAACGTCCTGACTTTC.

The genes are TRBV18 and TRBJ2-7; 9 bases align to TRBD2. V shed 6 bases, J shed 5 bases, and the junction held 14 bases outside the gene matches. The germline gives CDR1 KGHSH, CDR2 LQKENI. The length of the CDR3 is 16 residues. The CDR3 nucleotides read TGTGCCAGCTCTCTCTTGGCGGGAGGGCCGAGGGACGAGCAGTACTTC. Amino acid sequence: CASSLLAGGPRDEQYF.

This chain joins TRBV27 and TRBJ2-7; D possibly corresponds to TRBD2 (5 bases). The CDR3 is 13 residues long. Per the germline V gene, CDR1 is MNHEY and CDR2 is SMNVEV (reference sequence). V was cut by 3 bases and J by 5 bases, with 11 bases left in between. CDR3 loop: CASSFGGFHEQYF. For the CDR3, the DNA is TGTGCCAGCAGTTTTGGAGGTTTCCACGAGCAGTACTTC.

This clone was recorded a few times. The chain carries TRBV25-1 and TRBJ1-1, with unresolved D. The CDR3 runs 12 residues. The V and J ends lost 6 bases and 1 base respectively, with 6 bases between them. In germline, CDR1 is MGHDK, CDR2 SYGVNS. The CDR3 region is CASRRGNTEAFF. The CDR3 nucleotides are TGTGCCAGCAGGCGGGGGAACACTGAAGCTTTCTTT.